Listed below are T cell receptor beta chains from one sample, sequenced in a study of cytomegalovirus exposure and HLA in healthy donors. The protocol was immunoSEQ multiplex PCR, while the TCRdb copy is restricted to in-frame clones and leaves out a portion. The sample has 120,000 or so clones, around 80% seen once. The specimen sequenced was PBMCs. The receptor source for this set is a man aged 25-45 years in good health and CMV-seronegative. Both conserved end residues are part of each CDR3. Fields, in order: J gene, V gene, CDR3 length, clone size, D gene, CDR3 protein, CDR3 DNA. A D gene is named only where the DNA matches it firmly. Only some rows state a clone size, as once, few, many or a class for expanded clones.

j_gene: TRBJ2-7; v_gene: TRBV10-1; len: 18; abundance: .; d_gene: TRBD1; CDR3aa: CASSFPGQGVSGSYEQYF; CDR3nt: TGCGCCAGCAGTTTCCCGGGACAGGGGGTATCGGGCTCCTACGAGCAGTACTTC
j_gene: TRBJ1-2; v_gene: TRBV7-6; len: 14; abundance: .; d_gene: .; CDR3aa: CASRSGTWGDGYTF; CDR3nt: TGTGCCAGCAGGTCCGGGACATGGGGAGATGGCTACACCTTC
j_gene: TRBJ2-7; v_gene: TRBV6-5; len: 13; abundance: .; d_gene: TRBD2; CDR3aa: CASGLVGLERQYF; CDR3nt: TGTGCCAGCGGTTTAGTCGGACTAGAGAGGCAGTACTTC
j_gene: TRBJ2-3; v_gene: TRBV18; len: 16; abundance: .; d_gene: TRBD2; CDR3aa: CASSPPAAGDTDTQYF; CDR3nt: TGTGCCAGCTCACCACCTGCAGCGGGGGACACAGATACGCAGTATTTT
j_gene: TRBJ1-2; v_gene: TRBV4-3; len: 15; abundance: once; d_gene: .; CDR3aa: CASSQDSGGGYGYTF; CDR3nt: TGCGCCAGCAGCCAAGATTCGGGGGGAGGGTATGGCTACACCTTC
j_gene: TRBJ2-7; v_gene: TRBV27; len: 14; abundance: few; d_gene: TRBD1; CDR3aa: CASSLSQGASEQYF; CDR3nt: TGTGCCAGCAGTTTATCACAGGGGGCGTCCGAGCAGTACTTC
j_gene: TRBJ2-3; v_gene: TRBV9; len: 16; abundance: .; d_gene: TRBD2; CDR3aa: CASSVGDSGGPDTQYF; CDR3nt: TGTGCCAGCAGCGTAGGCGATAGCGGGGGACCAGATACGCAGTATTTT
j_gene: TRBJ2-3; v_gene: TRBV9; len: 14; abundance: .; d_gene: .; CDR3aa: CASSETPNPDTQYF; CDR3nt: TGTGCCAGCAGCGAAACTCCTAATCCAGATACGCAGTATTTT
j_gene: TRBJ1-3; v_gene: TRBV4-3; len: 18; abundance: .; d_gene: TRBD1; CDR3aa: CASSLNRGTGRSGNTIYF; CDR3nt: TGCGCCAGCAGCCTCAATCGTGGGACAGGGCGCTCTGGAAACACCATATATTTT
j_gene: TRBJ1-6; v_gene: TRBV5-4; len: 16; abundance: .; d_gene: TRBD1; CDR3aa: CASSLAGGRAGSPLHF; CDR3nt: TGTGCCAGCAGCTTGGCAGGGGGTAGGGCAGGTTCACCCCTCCACTTT
j_gene: TRBJ2-7; v_gene: TRBV11-2; len: 15; abundance: .; d_gene: TRBD1; CDR3aa: CASSSGTGRSYEQYF; CDR3nt: TGTGCCAGCAGTTCCGGGACAGGGCGTTCCTACGAGCAGTACTTC
j_gene: TRBJ2-7; v_gene: TRBV2; len: 14; abundance: .; d_gene: TRBD2; CDR3aa: CASSGTSGGYAQYF; CDR3nt: TGTGCCAGCAGTGGGACTAGCGGGGGCTACGCGCAGTACTTC
j_gene: TRBJ2-7; v_gene: TRBV9; len: 19; abundance: .; d_gene: TRBD2; CDR3aa: CASSVAAGLAGGPGNEQYF; CDR3nt: TGTGCCAGCAGCGTAGCCGCGGGACTAGCGGGGGGGCCGGGCAACGAGCAGTACTTC
j_gene: TRBJ2-5; v_gene: TRBV5-1; len: 14; abundance: .; d_gene: .; CDR3aa: CASSLATRQETQYF; CDR3nt: TGCGCCAGCAGCTTAGCGACTAGACAAGAGACCCAGTACTTC
j_gene: TRBJ1-5; v_gene: TRBV7-7; len: 14; abundance: .; d_gene: .; CDR3aa: CASRRGLGNQPQHF; CDR3nt: TGTGCCAGCAGACGGGGACTGGGCAATCAGCCCCAGCATTTT
j_gene: TRBJ2-1; v_gene: TRBV5-5; len: 15; abundance: .; d_gene: .; CDR3aa: CASSLGTVLYNEQFF; CDR3nt: TGTGCCAGCAGCTTGGGGACAGTCCTTTACAATGAGCAGTTCTTC
j_gene: TRBJ2-1; v_gene: TRBV19; len: 16; abundance: .; d_gene: .; CDR3aa: CASSIGRGNPYNEQFF; CDR3nt: TGTGCCAGTAGTATAGGAAGGGGGAACCCCTACAATGAGCAGTTCTTC
j_gene: TRBJ1-5; v_gene: TRBV5-4; len: 13; abundance: few; d_gene: TRBD1; CDR3aa: CASSLGQGEPQHF; CDR3nt: TGTGCCAGCAGCTTGGGACAGGGGGAGCCCCAGCATTTT
j_gene: TRBJ2-5; v_gene: TRBV30; len: 14; abundance: .; d_gene: TRBD2; CDR3aa: CAWSVLAGAGTPYF; CDR3nt: TGTGCCTGGAGTGTCCTAGCGGGGGCCGGGACCCCCTACTTC
j_gene: TRBJ1-5; v_gene: TRBV28; len: 14; abundance: few; d_gene: .; CDR3aa: CASNSRVVNQPQHF; CDR3nt: TGTGCCAGCAACAGCAGGGTTGTCAATCAGCCCCAGCATTTT
j_gene: TRBJ2-5; v_gene: TRBV29-1; len: 15; abundance: .; d_gene: TRBD1; CDR3aa: CSVEAPMTGLETQYF; CDR3nt: TGCAGCGTTGAAGCCCCCATGACAGGGTTAGAGACCCAGTACTTC
j_gene: TRBJ1-5; v_gene: TRBV11-2; len: 15; abundance: .; d_gene: .; CDR3aa: CASSLGEGFNQPQHF; CDR3nt: TGTGCCAGCAGCTTAGGAGAGGGCTTCAATCAGCCCCAGCATTTT
j_gene: TRBJ2-7; v_gene: TRBV11-2; len: 16; abundance: .; d_gene: .; CDR3aa: CASSLGPEGYVYEQYF; CDR3nt: TGTGCCAGCAGCTTAGGTCCGGAGGGCTATGTATACGAGCAGTACTTC
j_gene: TRBJ1-4; v_gene: TRBV2; len: 17; abundance: .; d_gene: TRBD1; CDR3aa: CASSPPGDSATNEKLFF; CDR3nt: TGTGCCAGCAGTCCACCGGGGGACAGTGCAACTAATGAAAAACTGTTTTTT
j_gene: TRBJ1-1; v_gene: TRBV27; len: 15; abundance: .; d_gene: TRBD1; CDR3aa: CASSLKPGGIAEAFF; CDR3nt: TGTGCCAGCAGTTTAAAACCAGGGGGCATCGCTGAAGCTTTCTTT
j_gene: TRBJ2-7; v_gene: TRBV23-1; len: 15; abundance: .; d_gene: TRBD1; CDR3aa: CASSQWDRGLREQYF; CDR3nt: TGCGCCAGCAGTCAATGGGACAGGGGGCTAAGGGAGCAGTACTTC
j_gene: TRBJ2-7; v_gene: TRBV5-6; len: 13; abundance: .; d_gene: .; CDR3aa: CASSLETRYEQYF; CDR3nt: TGTGCCAGCAGCTTGGAGACTAGATACGAGCAGTACTTC
j_gene: TRBJ1-5; v_gene: TRBV5-6; len: 15; abundance: .; d_gene: TRBD1; CDR3aa: CASSLSRGPYQPQHF; CDR3nt: TGTGCCAGCAGCTTGAGCAGGGGGCCTTATCAGCCCCAGCATTTT
j_gene: TRBJ2-3; v_gene: TRBV10-1; len: 13; abundance: .; d_gene: TRBD1; CDR3aa: CASSSRGQDTQYF; CDR3nt: TGCGCCAGCAGTTCCAGGGGGCAAGATACGCAGTATTTT
j_gene: TRBJ2-7; v_gene: TRBV5-1; len: 14; abundance: .; d_gene: .; CDR3aa: CASSLGGSPYEQYF; CDR3nt: TGCGCCAGCAGCTTGGGAGGCAGCCCCTACGAGCAGTACTTC
j_gene: TRBJ2-2; v_gene: TRBV19; len: 17; abundance: .; d_gene: TRBD1; CDR3aa: CASSMPPGGRVHGELFF; CDR3nt: TGTGCCAGTAGTATGCCCCCAGGGGGCCGTGTTCACGGGGAGCTGTTTTTT
j_gene: TRBJ1-3; v_gene: TRBV11-2; len: 17; abundance: .; d_gene: .; CDR3aa: CASRPNRTDLSGNTIYF; CDR3nt: TGTGCCAGCAGACCCAACAGGACAGACCTCTCTGGAAACACCATATATTTT
j_gene: TRBJ1-2; v_gene: TRBV2; len: 13; abundance: .; d_gene: TRBD1; CDR3aa: CASRDDRVYGYTF; CDR3nt: TGTGCCAGCAGGGATGACAGGGTTTACGGCTACACCTTC
j_gene: TRBJ2-5; v_gene: TRBV28; len: 13; abundance: .; d_gene: TRBD2; CDR3aa: CASSRLAEETQYF; CDR3nt: TGTGCCAGCTCCCGGCTAGCGGAAGAGACCCAGTACTTC
j_gene: TRBJ1-2; v_gene: TRBV25-1; len: 12; abundance: .; d_gene: TRBD1; CDR3aa: CASSRTGDGYTF; CDR3nt: TGTGCTAGCAGTCGGACAGGGGATGGCTACACCTTC
j_gene: TRBJ1-2; v_gene: TRBV5-6; len: 13; abundance: few; d_gene: .; CDR3aa: CASSLTRNYGYTF; CDR3nt: TGTGCCAGCAGCCTGACCAGGAACTATGGCTACACCTTC
j_gene: TRBJ2-3; v_gene: TRBV2; len: 17; abundance: .; d_gene: TRBD2; CDR3aa: CASGPGLAAKGADTQYF; CDR3nt: TGTGCCAGCGGCCCAGGACTAGCGGCCAAAGGGGCAGATACGCAGTATTTT
j_gene: TRBJ2-7; v_gene: TRBV6-1; len: 17; abundance: .; d_gene: TRBD1; CDR3aa: CASSDGTGSMVRLEQYF; CDR3nt: TGTGCCAGCAGTGACGGGACAGGGTCTATGGTACGTCTAGAGCAGTACTTC
j_gene: TRBJ2-1; v_gene: TRBV5-1; len: 14; abundance: .; d_gene: TRBD1; CDR3aa: CASSEGTGGNEQFF; CDR3nt: TGCGCCAGCAGCGAAGGGACAGGGGGTAATGAGCAGTTCTTC
j_gene: TRBJ1-5; v_gene: TRBV4-1; len: 14; abundance: few; d_gene: .; CDR3aa: CASSQAHLDQPQHF; CDR3nt: TGCGCCAGCAGCCAAGCACACCTGGATCAGCCCCAGCATTTT
j_gene: TRBJ2-4; v_gene: TRBV27; len: 15; abundance: .; d_gene: .; CDR3aa: CASSLLAQVRNIQYF; CDR3nt: TGTGCCAGCAGTTTATTGGCGCAGGTCCGAAACATTCAGTACTTC
j_gene: TRBJ2-5; v_gene: TRBV7-8; len: 15; abundance: .; d_gene: .; CDR3aa: CASSFTGASAETQYF; CDR3nt: TGTGCCAGCAGCTTCACCGGAGCTAGCGCTGAGACCCAGTACTTC
j_gene: TRBJ2-1; v_gene: TRBV19; len: 16; abundance: .; d_gene: TRBD2; CDR3aa: CASSIAVAGVYNEQFF; CDR3nt: TGTGCCAGTAGTATAGCGGTAGCGGGGGTATACAATGAGCAGTTCTTC
j_gene: TRBJ1-5; v_gene: TRBV21-1; len: 18; abundance: few; d_gene: .; CDR3aa: CASSKVGTVKFSNQPQHF; CDR3nt: TGTGCCAGCAGCAAAGTGGGGACAGTTAAATTTAGCAATCAGCCCCAGCATTTT
j_gene: TRBJ1-1; v_gene: TRBV11-3; len: 15; abundance: .; d_gene: TRBD1; CDR3aa: CASSRETGVGTEAFF; CDR3nt: TGTGCCAGCAGCCGGGAAACAGGGGTTGGCACTGAAGCTTTCTTT
j_gene: TRBJ2-3; v_gene: TRBV18; len: 16; abundance: few; d_gene: TRBD1; CDR3aa: CASSSGTGGADDTQYF; CDR3nt: TGTGCCAGCTCGTCCGGGACAGGGGGCGCGGATGATACGCAGTATTTT
j_gene: TRBJ2-3; v_gene: TRBV7-9; len: 16; abundance: once; d_gene: TRBD1; CDR3aa: CASSITGTGSKDTQYF; CDR3nt: TGTGCCAGCAGCATCACCGGGACAGGTTCTAAAGATACGCAGTATTTT
j_gene: TRBJ2-7; v_gene: TRBV5-1; len: 12; abundance: .; d_gene: .; CDR3aa: CASSQEGYEQYF; CDR3nt: TGCGCCAGCAGTCAGGAAGGCTACGAGCAGTACTTC
j_gene: TRBJ2-7; v_gene: TRBV7-9; len: 13; abundance: .; d_gene: .; CDR3aa: CASSARQSYEQYF; CDR3nt: TGTGCCAGCAGCGCACGACAGAGCTACGAGCAGTACTTC
j_gene: TRBJ1-2; v_gene: TRBV6-5; len: 14; abundance: .; d_gene: .; CDR3aa: CAGSTPGTPGGYTF; CDR3nt: TGTGCCGGCAGTACCCCCGGGACACCGGGTGGCTACACCTTC
j_gene: TRBJ1-1; v_gene: TRBV4-2; len: 16; abundance: .; d_gene: .; CDR3aa: CASSQVAGLGDTEAFF; CDR3nt: TGTGCCAGCAGCCAAGTTGCAGGCCTAGGGGACACTGAAGCTTTCTTT
j_gene: TRBJ2-7; v_gene: TRBV21-1; len: 17; abundance: .; d_gene: .; CDR3aa: CASSPTLPSAGGYEQYF; CDR3nt: TGTGCCAGCAGTCCCACCCTCCCGTCCGCCGGGGGCTACGAGCAGTACTTC